Below are 12 T cell receptor beta chains sequenced from a single sample in a study of cytomegalovirus exposure and HLA in healthy donors. The PCR had 60 Vbeta and 13 Jbeta primers. Produced via immunoSEQ multiplex PCR; TCRdb's table is partial and in-frame only. The repertoire holds about 160,000 clones, with 60% to 85% as singletons. The sample taken for sequencing was PBMCs. These receptors were collected from a woman between 40 and 50 years old in good health and CMV-seropositive.

On this clone itself: Relative to the germline gene, one junction end is altered; a read error may explain this. The rearrangement uses TRBV27 and TRBJ1-3, with D tentatively TRBD1 (5 bases). CDR3 length: 13 amino acids. CDR1 MNHEY and CDR2 SMNVEV come from the germline V gene (reference sequence). CDR3 sequence reads: CASSFREGSTIYF. Here the CDR3 DNA reads TGTGCCAGCAGTTTCAGGGAGGGAAGCACCATATATTTT.

The DNA of the CDR3 is TGTGCCAGCTCACCACGGGGGACAGCCTACGAGCAGTACTTC. This encodes CASSPRGTAYEQYF. This chain uses TRBV18 with TRBJ2-7; TRBD1 matches at 7 bases. After removal of 1 base from V and 2 bases from J, the junction contained 2 bases not matched to a gene. From germline, CDR1 is KGHSH and CDR2 LQKENI. The CDR3 consists of 14 residues.

The J gene is TRBJ1-1, the V gene TRBV28; D unresolved. The CDR3 is 13 residues long. Germline CDR1 MDHEN, CDR2 SYDVKM. The V gene lost 5 bases and the J gene lost 4 bases, with 11 bases spanning the gap. The CDR3: CASSPLAGTEAFF. The CDR3 bases are TGTGCCAGCAGTCCCCTGGCGGGCACTGAAGCTTTCTTT.

The chain uses TRBV28 and TRBJ2-7; TRBD1 is a possible D gene (6 bases). Trimming pared 6 bases from V and 3 bases from J, leaving 18 bases between. The CDR3 has 15 residues. Germline V CDR1 and CDR2: MDHEN, SYDVKM. The CDR3, as DNA: TGTGCCAGCAGACCATCAGGGGATCTCTTCTACGAGCAGTACTTC. This codes for CASRPSGDLFYEQYF.

V usage is TRBV5-6 and J usage is TRBJ1-5; 9 bases fit TRBD1. The germline V gene encodes CDR1 SGHDT and CDR2 YYEEEE. After removal of 2 bases from V and 0 bases from J, the junction contained 6 bases not matched to a gene. There are 17 residues in the CDR3. The chain's CDR3 is CASSFNTGGFSNQPQHF. Written as DNA, the CDR3 is TGTGCCAGCAGCTTTAATACAGGGGGCTTTAGCAATCAGCCCCAGCATTTT.

As concerns this clone: A far larger clone is just one base off, so this is likely a read error. This sample includes further DNA sequences coding for the same CDR3. The rearrangement joins TRBV5-4 to TRBJ2-7, with 10 nucleotides matching TRBD1. The CDR3 extends over 16 amino acids. V trimming: 4 bases; J trimming: 0 bases; junction bases outside the gene matches: 7. CDR1 and CDR2 from the germline V gene are SGHNT and YYREEE (reference sequence). Here the CDR3 DNA reads TGTGCCAGCAGCCAAGACCGGACAGGGGGCTCCTACGAGCAGTACTTC. Translation gives CASSQDRTGGSYEQYF.

The rearrangement uses TRBV4-3 and TRBJ1-2; D is undetermined. Germline CDR1 LGHNA, CDR2 YSLEER. V lost 6 bases to trimming and J lost 8 bases, with 16 bases between them. CDR3 length equals 13 residues. The CDR3 nucleotides are TGCGCCAGCAGGGGTGGGCGGGATTACGGCTACACCTTC. Protein sequence: CASRGGRDYGYTF.

A note on this clone: A read error may account for a junction end that differs from germline. The chain employs TRBV28 and TRBJ2-4; 7 bases are shared with TRBD1. Germline lookup yields CDR1 MDHEN and CDR2 SYDVKM. The CDR3 totals 14 residues. Here the CDR3 DNA reads TGTGCCAGCAGTTTAGAGGGGGCAGGGAACAGTCAGTACTTC. Protein sequence: CASSLEGAGNSQYF.

The CDR3 DNA is TGCGCCAGCAGCTTATCAGGGGGCGGTGGCTACACCTTC. Residues: CASSLSGGGGYTF. The chain employs TRBV5-1 and TRBJ1-2; 8 bases map to TRBD1. Per germline, CDR1 SGHRS and CDR2 YFSETQ. The V segment lost 2 bases and the J segment 7 bases; nucleotides outside the gene matches: 4. CDR3 length equals 13 residues.

The V and J genes are TRBV6-5 and TRBJ2-1; D call uncertain. CDR1 and CDR2 (germline): MNHEY, SVGAGI. Trimming stripped 4 bases from V and 6 bases from J, with 13 bases between. The CDR3 totals 14 residues. For the CDR3, the DNA is TGTGCCAGCAGTTCTGAGGCTCCGGGCAATGAGCAGTTCTTC. Translation: CASSSEAPGNEQFF.

The chain is built from TRBV4-1 and TRBJ1-3; a possible D gene is TRBD1 (5 bases). The CDR3 runs to 16 residues. V dropped 1 base and J dropped 3 bases, with 13 bases sitting between them. In germline, CDR1 is MGHRA, CDR2 YSYEKL. CDR3 in DNA: TGCGCCAGCAGCCAAGCCCCAGGGCTAGGTGGAAACACCATATATTTT. Protein sequence: CASSQAPGLGGNTIYF.

The J gene is TRBJ1-2, the V gene TRBV6-1; the D is unclear. Germline loops: CDR1 MNHNS, CDR2 SASEGT. V lost 6 bases, J lost 8 bases, and 13 bases lay in between. The CDR3 loop spans 12 amino acids. The CDR3, as DNA: TGTGCCAGCAGCCCTGGATCAGGAGGCTACACCTTC. Translation: CASSPGSGGYTF.